A single sample gave rise to the 5 T cell receptor beta chains below, sequenced in a study of T cells expressing NK-cell markers. Using the 5' RACE reads, TCRdb records one entry per CDR3 protein without DNA. The listing records 400,000 or so distinct CDR3 sequences. What was sequenced was blood T cells: a sorted CD56 or NKG2C T cell subset, CD4+ or CD8+ T cells, or bulk PBMC T cells (not recorded which). These receptors were taken from a woman in her 50s in good health.

The V gene is TRBV28, the J gene TRBJ2-5; without DNA, the TCRdb call of TRBD1 cannot be checked. Per the germline V gene, CDR1 is MDHEN and CDR2 is SYDVKM. CDR3 length: 15 amino acids. The CDR3 loop reads CASSPGLDRGETQYF.

CDR3 loop: CSAQGEPSGLQETQYF. The chain combines TRBV20-1 with TRBJ2-5; TCRdb outputs TRBD1, but without DNA this stays unchecked. Germline-derived CDR1 and CDR2 are DFQATT and SNEGSKA (reference sequence). The CDR3 is 16 amino acids.

The gene calls are TRBV12-3 or TRBV12-4 and TRBJ2-1; TCRdb reports TRBD1, a call that lacks DNA to check it against. The CDR3 sequence is 15 residues long. The CDR3 here is CASSLRVGAGNEQFF.

The chain has TRBV10-1 and TRBJ2-3. This CDR3 has 13 amino acids. Germline assignment: CDR1 WNHNN and CDR2 SYGVQD (reference sequence). The CDR3 loop is CASSESLIGTQYF.

The chain uses TRBV20-1 and TRBJ2-3; there is no DNA to check the TCRdb D call of TRBD2. The CDR3 sequence is 15 residues long. Germline CDR1 and CDR2: DFQATT and SNEGSKA (reference sequence). The CDR3 protein is CSAILTVGTTDTQYF.